This TCR beta chain is drawn from a study of T cell responses to AZD1222 COVID-19 vaccine. The CDR3 has 11 amino acids. Trimming stripped 0 bases from V and 12 bases from J, with 9 bases between. Per germline, CDR1 SGHRS and CDR2 YFSETQ. Assay used: immunoSEQ multiplex PCR; TCRdb lists only in-frame clones, some missing. The sample includes 250,000 or so clones, 93% of them seen just once. This sequence was found in an adult in good health. Sequenced here: peripheral blood, sampled on day 0 of AZD1222 vaccination. The chain employs TRBV5-1 and TRBJ1-1; D unresolved. The CDR3 DNA sequence: TGCGCCAGCAGCTTGGGCGGGGAGTCTTTCTTT. Its protein is CASSLGGESFF.